This is a list of T cell receptor beta chains from one sample in a study of neoadjuvant anti-PD-1 for oral cavity cancer. The method was immunoSEQ multiplex PCR; TCRdb's version includes in-frame clones alone and lacks a portion of them. The sample yields fewer than 90,000 clones, 70% to 90% seen once. The starting material was PBMCs, obtained after nivolumab (anti-PD-1) treatment. These receptors came from a person aged 35-79 years with oral cavity squamous cell carcinoma. Both conserved end residues are part of each CDR3. The D gene is left open where the match is weak. The size entry is marked missing in some rows and otherwise reads once, few, many or a size class.

clone_size j_call d_call v_call cdr3_aa cdr3_nt
- TRBJ2-1 TRBD2 TRBV9 CASSVAGLAGNEQFF TGTGCCAGCAGCGTAGCGGGACTAGCGGGAAATGAGCAGTTCTTC
- TRBJ2-7 TRBD2 TRBV18 CASSPLAGSYEQYF TGTGCCAGCTCACCACTAGCGGGCTCCTACGAGCAGTACTTC
- TRBJ2-1 - TRBV29-1 CSVRQYSRNEQFF TGCAGCGTCCGACAGTACAGCCGCAATGAGCAGTTCTTC
once TRBJ1-2 TRBD1 TRBV5-1 CASSWQGVDGYTF TGCGCCAGCAGCTGGCAGGGGGTTGATGGCTACACCTTC
- TRBJ1-1 - TRBV2 CASSRLNTEAFF TGTGCCAGCAGCCGACTGAACACTGAAGCTTTCTTT
once TRBJ2-2 - TRBV6-5 CASSYIGGTGELFF TGTGCCAGCAGTTACATCGGCGGCACCGGGGAGCTGTTTTTT
- TRBJ1-2 - TRBV28 CASRKMGANYGYTF TGTGCCAGCAGAAAAATGGGAGCCAACTATGGCTACACCTTC
- TRBJ2-7 TRBD2 TRBV6-5 CASSSLAGPYEQYF TGTGCCAGCAGTTCACTAGCGGGACCCTACGAGCAGTACTTC
- TRBJ2-7 TRBD2 TRBV30 CAWSDGLANYEQYF TGTGCCTGGAGCGACGGACTAGCGAACTACGAGCAGTACTTC
- TRBJ1-4 - TRBV7-3 CASSLLRGGEKLFF TGTGCCAGCAGCTTACTGAGGGGAGGGGAAAAACTGTTTTTT
once TRBJ2-7 TRBD1 TRBV15 CATSREGDNRGSYEQYF TGTGCCACCAGCAGAGAGGGCGATAACAGGGGTTCCTACGAGCAGTACTTC
- TRBJ2-4 TRBD1 TRBV5-1 CASSPGTEVAKNIQYF TGCGCCAGCAGCCCGGGGACAGAGGTGGCCAAAAACATTCAGTACTTC
once TRBJ2-2 - TRBV19 CASYFSGTRSNTGELFF TGTGCCTCCTATTTTAGCGGTACCCGATCGAACACCGGGGAGCTGTTTTTT
- TRBJ2-7 TRBD2 TRBV30 CAWVGAGTSVNEQYF TGTGCCTGGGTTGGAGCCGGGACTAGCGTAAACGAGCAGTACTTC
- TRBJ2-5 TRBD1 TRBV7-7 CASSRQGSETQYF TGTGCTAGCAGCCGACAGGGAAGCGAGACCCAGTACTTC
- TRBJ2-3 - TRBV7-6 CASSSNRADTQYF TGTGCCAGCAGCTCTAACAGGGCAGATACGCAGTATTTT
few TRBJ2-5 - TRBV9 CASSGAGQQETQYF TGTGCCAGCAGCGGCGCCGGGCAACAAGAGACCCAGTACTTC
- TRBJ2-7 - TRBV6-5 CASSSRAWGYEQYF TGTGCCAGCAGTTCTCGCGCCTGGGGGTACGAGCAGTACTTC
- TRBJ2-7 TRBD2 TRBV6-5 CASSYSLGLADEQYF TGTGCCAGCAGTTACTCCCTAGGGCTAGCGGACGAGCAGTACTTC
- TRBJ2-3 - TRBV11-3 CASSSPGTARTDTQYF TGTGCCAGCAGCTCCCCCGGGACCGCACGCACAGATACGCAGTATTTT
- TRBJ1-1 - TRBV10-3 CAISQDWNTEAFF TGTGCCATCAGCCAAGATTGGAACACTGAAGCTTTCTTT
- TRBJ2-7 TRBD1 TRBV9 CASSVGFGTGGYEQYF TGTGCCAGCAGCGTAGGGTTCGGGACAGGGGGGTACGAGCAGTACTTC
- TRBJ2-7 - TRBV19 CASSIGQGGAYEQYF TGTGCCAGTAGTATTGGTCAGGGGGGGGCCTACGAGCAGTACTTC
- TRBJ1-4 - TRBV28 CASSLLQKIFF TGTGCCAGCAGTTTATTACAGAAAATCTTTTTT
- TRBJ2-7 - TRBV9 CASSVAGAGDEQYF TGTGCCAGCAGCGTAGCGGGGGCGGGGGACGAGCAGTACTTC
- TRBJ1-2 - TRBV19 CASSIDRNYGYTF TGTGCCAGTAGTATAGACAGGAACTATGGCTACACCTTC
- TRBJ1-5 - TRBV6-6 CASSSAAGSNQPQHF TGTGCCAGCAGTTCTGCAGCTGGAAGCAATCAGCCCCAGCATTTT
- TRBJ2-7 TRBD1 TRBV11-2 CASSSPPPQGAYEQYF TGTGCCAGCAGCTCGCCCCCCCCACAGGGGGCCTACGAGCAGTACTTC